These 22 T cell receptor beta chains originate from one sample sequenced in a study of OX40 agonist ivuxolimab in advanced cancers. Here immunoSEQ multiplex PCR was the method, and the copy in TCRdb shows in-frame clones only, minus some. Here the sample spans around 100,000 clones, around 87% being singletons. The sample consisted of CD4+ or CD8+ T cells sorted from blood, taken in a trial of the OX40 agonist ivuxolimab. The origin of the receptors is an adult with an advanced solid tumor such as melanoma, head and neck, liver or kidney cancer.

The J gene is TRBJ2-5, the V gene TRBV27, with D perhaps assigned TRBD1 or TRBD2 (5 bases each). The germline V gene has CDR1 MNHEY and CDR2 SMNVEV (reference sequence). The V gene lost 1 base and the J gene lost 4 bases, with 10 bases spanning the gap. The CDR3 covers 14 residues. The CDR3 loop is CASSLWGRGETQYF. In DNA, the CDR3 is TGTGCCAGCAGTTTATGGGGCCGGGGAGAGACCCAGTACTTC.

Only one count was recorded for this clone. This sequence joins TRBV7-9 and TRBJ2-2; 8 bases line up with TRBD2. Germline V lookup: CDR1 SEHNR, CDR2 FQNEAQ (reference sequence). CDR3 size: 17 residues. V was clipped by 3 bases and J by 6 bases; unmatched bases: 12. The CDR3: CASSFPRAGAWPGELFF. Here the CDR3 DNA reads TGTGCCAGCAGCTTCCCGCGAGCGGGAGCGTGGCCCGGGGAGCTGTTTTTT.

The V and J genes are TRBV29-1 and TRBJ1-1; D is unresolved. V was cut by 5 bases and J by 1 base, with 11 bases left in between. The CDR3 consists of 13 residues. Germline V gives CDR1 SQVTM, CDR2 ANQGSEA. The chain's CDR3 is CSVPDVGNTEAFF. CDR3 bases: TGCAGCGTTCCGGACGTAGGGAACACTGAAGCTTTCTTT.

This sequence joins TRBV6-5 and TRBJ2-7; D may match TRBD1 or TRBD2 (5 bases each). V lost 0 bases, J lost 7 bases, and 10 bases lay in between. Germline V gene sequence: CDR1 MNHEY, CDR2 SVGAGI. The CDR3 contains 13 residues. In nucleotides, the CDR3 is TGTGCCAGCAGTTACTCGGGGGTGGGGGAGCAGTACTTC. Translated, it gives CASSYSGVGEQYF.

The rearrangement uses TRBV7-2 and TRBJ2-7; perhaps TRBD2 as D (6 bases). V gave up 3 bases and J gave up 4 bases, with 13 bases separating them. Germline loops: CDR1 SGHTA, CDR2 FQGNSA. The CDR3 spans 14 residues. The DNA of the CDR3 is TGTGCCAGCAGCTTCGGTAGCGGAGGGTACGAGCAGTACTTC. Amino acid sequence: CASSFGSGGYEQYF.

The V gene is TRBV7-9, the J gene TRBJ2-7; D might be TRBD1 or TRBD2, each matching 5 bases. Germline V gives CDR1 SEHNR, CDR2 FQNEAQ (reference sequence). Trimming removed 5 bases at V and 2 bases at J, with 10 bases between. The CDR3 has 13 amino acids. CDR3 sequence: CASSQGETYEQYF. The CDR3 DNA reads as TGTGCCAGCAGCCAGGGAGAGACCTACGAGCAGTACTTC. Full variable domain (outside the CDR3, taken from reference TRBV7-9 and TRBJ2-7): DTGVSQNPRHKITKRGQNVTFRCDPISEHNRLYWYRQTLGQGPEFLTYFQNEAQLEKSRLLSDRFSAERPKGSFSTLEIQRTEQGDSAMYLCASSQGETYEQYFGPGTRLTVT.

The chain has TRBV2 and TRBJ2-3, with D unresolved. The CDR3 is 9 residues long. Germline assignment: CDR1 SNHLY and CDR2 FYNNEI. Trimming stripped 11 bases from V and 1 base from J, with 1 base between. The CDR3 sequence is CAGTDTQYF. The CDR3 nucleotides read TGTGCCGGCACAGATACGCAGTATTTT.

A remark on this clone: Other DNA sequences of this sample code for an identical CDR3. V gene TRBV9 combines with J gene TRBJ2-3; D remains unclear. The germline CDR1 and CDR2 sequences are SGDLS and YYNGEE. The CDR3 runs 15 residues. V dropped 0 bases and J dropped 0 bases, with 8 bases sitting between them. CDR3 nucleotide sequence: TGTGCCAGCAGCGTAGGGCCCACTAGCACAGATACGCAGTATTTT. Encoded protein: CASSVGPTSTDTQYF.

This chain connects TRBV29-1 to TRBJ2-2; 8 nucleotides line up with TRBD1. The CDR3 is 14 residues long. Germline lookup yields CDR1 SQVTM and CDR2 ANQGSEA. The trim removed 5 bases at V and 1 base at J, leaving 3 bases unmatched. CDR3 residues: CSVYGTGNTGELFF. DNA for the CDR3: TGCAGCGTTTATGGGACAGGGAACACCGGGGAGCTGTTTTTT.

The CDR3 nucleotides are TGTGCCAGCAGCTCGACAGGGGTGCGGAACACTGAAGCTTTCTTT. It is translated as CASSSTGVRNTEAFF. The genes are TRBV7-9 and TRBJ1-1; 8 positions agree with TRBD1. With V trimmed by 4 bases and J by 1 base, 5 bases remained unmatched. The CDR3 spans 15 residues. The V gene's germline CDR1 is SEHNR and CDR2 FQNEAQ (reference sequence).

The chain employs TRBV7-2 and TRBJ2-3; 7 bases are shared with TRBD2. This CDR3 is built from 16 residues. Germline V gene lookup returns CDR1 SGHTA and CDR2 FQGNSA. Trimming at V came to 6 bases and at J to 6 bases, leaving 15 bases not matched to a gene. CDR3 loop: CASSLAAAKGLDTQYF. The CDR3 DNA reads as TGTGCCAGCAGTCTAGCGGCCGCCAAGGGACTTGATACGCAGTATTTT.

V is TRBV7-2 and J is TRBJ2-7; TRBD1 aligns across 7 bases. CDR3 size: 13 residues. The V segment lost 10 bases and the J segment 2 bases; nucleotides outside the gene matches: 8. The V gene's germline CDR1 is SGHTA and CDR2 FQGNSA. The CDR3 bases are TGTGCCACTCCGGGACAGACCACCTACGAGCAGTACTTC. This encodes CATPGQTTYEQYF.

The CDR3 DNA reads as TGCGCCAGCAAGGAAAGGGAGGGCAATCAGCCCCAGCATTTT. This sequence encodes CASKEREGNQPQHF. This rearrangement joins TRBV5-1 to TRBJ1-5, with no clear D. Germline CDR1 is SGHRS and CDR2 is YFSETQ. The CDR3 contains 14 residues. Trimming left V 6 bases short and J 2 bases short, with 12 bases between. Full variable domain (outside the CDR3, taken from reference TRBV5-1 and TRBJ1-5): KAGVTQTPRYLIKTRGQQVTLSCSPISGHRSVSWYQQTPGQGLQFLFEYFSETQRNKGNFPGRFSGRQFSNSRSEMNVSTLELGDSALYLCASKEREGNQPQHFGDGTRLSIL.

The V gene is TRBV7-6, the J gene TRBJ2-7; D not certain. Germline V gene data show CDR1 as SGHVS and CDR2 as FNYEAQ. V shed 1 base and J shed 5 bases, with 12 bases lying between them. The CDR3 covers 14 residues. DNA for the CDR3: TGTGCCAGCAGCTTAGGCTGGCTATCCGACGAGCAGTACTTC. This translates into CASSLGWLSDEQYF.

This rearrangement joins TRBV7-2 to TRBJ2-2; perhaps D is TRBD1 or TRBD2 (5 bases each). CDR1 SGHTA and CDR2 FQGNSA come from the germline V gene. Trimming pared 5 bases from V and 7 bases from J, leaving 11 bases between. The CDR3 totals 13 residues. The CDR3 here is CASSLPRGGELFF. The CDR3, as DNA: TGTGCCAGCAGCCTCCCGAGGGGCGGGGAGCTGTTTTTT.

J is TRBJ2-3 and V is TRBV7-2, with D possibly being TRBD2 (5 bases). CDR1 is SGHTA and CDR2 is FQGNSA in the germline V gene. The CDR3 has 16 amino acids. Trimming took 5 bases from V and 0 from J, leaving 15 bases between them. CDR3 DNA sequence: TGTGCCAGCAGCCATACTAGTACAACTAGCACAGATACGCAGTATTTT. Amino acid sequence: CASSHTSTTSTDTQYF.

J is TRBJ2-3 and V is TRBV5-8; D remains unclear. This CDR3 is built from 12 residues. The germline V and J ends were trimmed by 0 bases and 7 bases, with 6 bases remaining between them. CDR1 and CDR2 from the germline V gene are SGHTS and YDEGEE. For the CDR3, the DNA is TGTGCCAGCAGCTTGGAGGCTAATACGCAGTATTTT. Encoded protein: CASSLEANTQYF. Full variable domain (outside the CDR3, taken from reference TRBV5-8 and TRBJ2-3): EAGVTQSPTHLIKTRGQQATLRCSPISGHTSVYWYQQALGLGLQFLLWYDEGEERNRGNFPPRFSGRQFPNYSSELNVNALELEDSALYLCASSLEANTQYFGPGTRLTVL.

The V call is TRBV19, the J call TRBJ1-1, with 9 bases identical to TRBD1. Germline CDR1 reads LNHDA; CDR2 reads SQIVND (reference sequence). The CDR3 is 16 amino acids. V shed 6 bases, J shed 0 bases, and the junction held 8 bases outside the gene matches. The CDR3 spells CASSTGTGKMNTEAFF. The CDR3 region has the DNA TGTGCCAGTAGCACGGGGACAGGGAAGATGAACACTGAAGCTTTCTTT.

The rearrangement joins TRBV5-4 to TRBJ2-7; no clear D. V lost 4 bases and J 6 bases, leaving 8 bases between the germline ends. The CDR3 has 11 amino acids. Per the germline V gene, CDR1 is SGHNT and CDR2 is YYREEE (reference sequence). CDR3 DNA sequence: TGTGCCAGCAGCACGGTGGGCGAGCAGTACTTC. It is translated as CASSTVGEQYF. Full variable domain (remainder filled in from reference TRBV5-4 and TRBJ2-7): ETGVTQSPTHLIKTRGQQVTLRCSSQSGHNTVSWYQQALGQGPQFIFQYYREEENGRGNFPPRFSGLQFPNYSSELNVNALELDDSALYLCASSTVGEQYFGPGTRLTVT.

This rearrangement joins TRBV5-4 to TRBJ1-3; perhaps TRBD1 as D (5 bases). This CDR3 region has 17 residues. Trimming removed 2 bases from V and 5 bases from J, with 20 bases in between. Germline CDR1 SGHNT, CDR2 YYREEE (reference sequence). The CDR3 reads CASSFSPTQGGRNTIYF. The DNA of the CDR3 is TGTGCCAGCAGCTTTAGTCCAACCCAGGGAGGGAGAAACACCATATATTTT.

The CDR3 spells CASSLVQAITDTQYF. CDR3 in DNA: TGTGCCAGCAGCTTAGTCCAGGCAATCACAGATACGCAGTATTTT. The chain employs TRBV11-1 and TRBJ2-3; D is uncertain. The CDR3 is made up of 15 amino acids. V shed 1 base and J shed 2 bases, with 10 bases lying between them. The germline gives CDR1 SGHAT, CDR2 FQDESV (reference sequence).

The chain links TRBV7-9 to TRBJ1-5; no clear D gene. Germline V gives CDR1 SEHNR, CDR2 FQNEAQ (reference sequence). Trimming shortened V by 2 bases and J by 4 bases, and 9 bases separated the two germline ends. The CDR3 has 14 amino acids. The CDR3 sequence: CASSLSRDNQPQHF. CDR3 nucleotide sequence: TGTGCCAGCAGCTTAAGTCGGGATAATCAGCCCCAGCATTTT.